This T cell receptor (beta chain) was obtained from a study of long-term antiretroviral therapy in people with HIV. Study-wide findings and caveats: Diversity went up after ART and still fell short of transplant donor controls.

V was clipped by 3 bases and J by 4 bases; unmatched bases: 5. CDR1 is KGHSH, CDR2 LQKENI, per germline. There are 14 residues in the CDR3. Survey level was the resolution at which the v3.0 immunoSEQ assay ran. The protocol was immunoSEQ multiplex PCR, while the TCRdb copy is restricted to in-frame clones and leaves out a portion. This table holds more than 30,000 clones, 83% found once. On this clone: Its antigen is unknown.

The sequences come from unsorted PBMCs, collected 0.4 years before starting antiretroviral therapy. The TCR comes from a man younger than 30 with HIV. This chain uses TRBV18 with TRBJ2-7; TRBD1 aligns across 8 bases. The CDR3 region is CASSPPTGGYEQYF. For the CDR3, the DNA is TGTGCCAGCTCACCTCCAACAGGGGGATACGAGCAGTACTTC.